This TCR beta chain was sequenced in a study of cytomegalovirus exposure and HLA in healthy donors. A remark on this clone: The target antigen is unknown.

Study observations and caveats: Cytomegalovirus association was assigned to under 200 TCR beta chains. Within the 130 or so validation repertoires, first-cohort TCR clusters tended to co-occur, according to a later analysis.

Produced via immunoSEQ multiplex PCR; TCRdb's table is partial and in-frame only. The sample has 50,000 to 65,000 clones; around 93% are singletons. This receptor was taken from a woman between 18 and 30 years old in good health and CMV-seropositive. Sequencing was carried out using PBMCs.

The CDR3: CASRVQQITNYGYTF. CDR3 DNA sequence: TGTGCCAGCAGGGTCCAACAGATCACTAACTATGGCTACACCTTC. The chain couples TRBV2 to TRBJ1-2; D not resolved. The CDR3 has 15 residues. Germline CDR1 SNHLY, CDR2 FYNNEI. V lost 6 bases and J lost 0, with 14 bases in between.